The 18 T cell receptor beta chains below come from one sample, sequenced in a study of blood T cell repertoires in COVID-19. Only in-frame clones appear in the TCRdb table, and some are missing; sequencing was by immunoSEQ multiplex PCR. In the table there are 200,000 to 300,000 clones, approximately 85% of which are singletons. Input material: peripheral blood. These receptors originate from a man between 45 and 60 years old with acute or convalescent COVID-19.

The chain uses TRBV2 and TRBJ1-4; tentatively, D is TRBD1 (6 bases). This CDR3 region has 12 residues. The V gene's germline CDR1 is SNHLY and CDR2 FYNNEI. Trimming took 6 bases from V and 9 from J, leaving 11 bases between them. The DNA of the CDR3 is TGTGCCAGCAGGGGCCAGGGGAAAAAACTGTTTTTT. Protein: CASRGQGKKLFF.

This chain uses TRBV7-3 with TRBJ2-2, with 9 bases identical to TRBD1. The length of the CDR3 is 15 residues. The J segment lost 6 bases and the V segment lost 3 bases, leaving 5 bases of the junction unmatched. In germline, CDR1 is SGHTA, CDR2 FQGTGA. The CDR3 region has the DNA TGTGCCAGCAGCTTCCGGGACAGGGATTCCGGGGAGCTGTTTTTT. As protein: CASSFRDRDSGELFF.

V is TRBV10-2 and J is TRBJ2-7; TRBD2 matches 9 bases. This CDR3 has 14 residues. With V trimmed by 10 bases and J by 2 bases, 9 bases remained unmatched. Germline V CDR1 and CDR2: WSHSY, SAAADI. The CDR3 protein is CATRLAGATYEQYF. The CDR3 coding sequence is TGCGCCACCCGATTAGCGGGGGCCACCTACGAGCAGTACTTC.

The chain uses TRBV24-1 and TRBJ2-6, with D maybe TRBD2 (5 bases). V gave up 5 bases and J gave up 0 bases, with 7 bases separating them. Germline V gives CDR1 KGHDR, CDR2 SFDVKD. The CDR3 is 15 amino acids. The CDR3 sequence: CATSGRSSGANVLTF. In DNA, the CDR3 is TGTGCCACCAGTGGGAGGTCCTCTGGGGCCAACGTCCTGACTTTC.

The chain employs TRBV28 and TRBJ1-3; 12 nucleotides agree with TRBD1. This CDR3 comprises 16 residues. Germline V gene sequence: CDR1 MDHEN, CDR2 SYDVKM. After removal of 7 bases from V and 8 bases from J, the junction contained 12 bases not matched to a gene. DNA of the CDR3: TGTGCCAGCACCCCGTCCCGGGACAGGGGGCTTCACACCATATATTTT. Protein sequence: CASTPSRDRGLHTIYF.

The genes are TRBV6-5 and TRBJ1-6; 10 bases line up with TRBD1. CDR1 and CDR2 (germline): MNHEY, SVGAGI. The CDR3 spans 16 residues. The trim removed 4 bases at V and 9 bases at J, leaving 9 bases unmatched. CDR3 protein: CASSSDRGQGRSPLHF. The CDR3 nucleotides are TGTGCCAGCAGTTCAGACAGGGGGCAGGGTCGTTCACCCCTCCACTTT.

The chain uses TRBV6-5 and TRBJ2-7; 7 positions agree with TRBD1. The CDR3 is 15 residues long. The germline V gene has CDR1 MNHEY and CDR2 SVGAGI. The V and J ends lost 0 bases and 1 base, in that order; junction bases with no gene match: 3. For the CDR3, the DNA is TGTGCCAGCAGTTACTCGAGACAGGGATCCTACGAGCAGTACTTC. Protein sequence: CASSYSRQGSYEQYF.

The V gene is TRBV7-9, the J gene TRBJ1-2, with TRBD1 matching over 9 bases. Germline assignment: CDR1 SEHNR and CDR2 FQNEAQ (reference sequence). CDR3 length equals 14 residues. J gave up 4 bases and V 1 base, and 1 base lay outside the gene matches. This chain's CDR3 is CASSLGTGVYGYTF. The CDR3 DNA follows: TGTGCCAGCAGCTTAGGGACAGGGGTCTATGGCTACACCTTC.

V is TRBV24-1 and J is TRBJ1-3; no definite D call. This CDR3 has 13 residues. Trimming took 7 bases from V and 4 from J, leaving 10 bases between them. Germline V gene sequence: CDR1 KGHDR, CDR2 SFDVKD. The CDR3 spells CATRVAPGNTIYF. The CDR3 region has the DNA TGTGCCACCAGGGTGGCCCCGGGAAACACCATATATTTT.

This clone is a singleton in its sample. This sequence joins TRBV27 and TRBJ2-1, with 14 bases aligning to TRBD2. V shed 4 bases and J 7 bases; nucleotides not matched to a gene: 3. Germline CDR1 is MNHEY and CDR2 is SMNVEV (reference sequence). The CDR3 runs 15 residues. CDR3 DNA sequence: TGTGCCAGCAGTTACGGGACTAGCGGGAGTAATGAGCAGTTCTTC. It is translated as CASSYGTSGSNEQFF.

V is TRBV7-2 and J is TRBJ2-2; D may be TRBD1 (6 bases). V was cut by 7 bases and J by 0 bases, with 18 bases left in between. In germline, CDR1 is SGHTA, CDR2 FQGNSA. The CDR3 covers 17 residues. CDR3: CASTRAPGTPNTGELFF. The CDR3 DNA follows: TGTGCCAGCACTCGGGCGCCCGGGACACCGAACACCGGGGAGCTGTTTTTT.

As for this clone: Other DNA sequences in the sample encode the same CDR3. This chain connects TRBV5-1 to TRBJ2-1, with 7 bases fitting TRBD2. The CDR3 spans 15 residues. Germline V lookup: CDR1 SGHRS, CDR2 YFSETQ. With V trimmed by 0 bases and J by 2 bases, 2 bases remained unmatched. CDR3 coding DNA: TGCGCCAGCAGCTTGGAAGCGGGGCCCTACAATGAGCAGTTCTTC. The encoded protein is CASSLEAGPYNEQFF.

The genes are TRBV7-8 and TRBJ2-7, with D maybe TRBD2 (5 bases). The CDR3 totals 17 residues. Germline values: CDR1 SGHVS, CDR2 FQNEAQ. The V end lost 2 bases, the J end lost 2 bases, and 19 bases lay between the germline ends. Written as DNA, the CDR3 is TGTGCCAGCAGCTTATTTATCGTGGTAGCGAGAGCCTACGAGCAGTACTTC. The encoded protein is CASSLFIVVARAYEQYF.

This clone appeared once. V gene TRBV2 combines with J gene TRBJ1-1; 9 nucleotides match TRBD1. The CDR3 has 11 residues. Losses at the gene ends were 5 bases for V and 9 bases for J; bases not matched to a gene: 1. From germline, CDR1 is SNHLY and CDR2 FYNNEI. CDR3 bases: TGTGCCAGCAGTACAGGGGGCAAAGCTTTCTTT. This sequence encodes CASSTGGKAFF.

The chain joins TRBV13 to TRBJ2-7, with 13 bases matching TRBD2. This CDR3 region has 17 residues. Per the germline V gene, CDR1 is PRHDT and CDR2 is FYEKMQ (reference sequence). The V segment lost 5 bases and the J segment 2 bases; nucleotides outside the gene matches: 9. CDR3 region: CASSAPGTSGKAYEQYF. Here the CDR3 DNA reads TGTGCCAGCAGCGCCCCCGGGACTAGCGGGAAGGCCTACGAGCAGTACTTC.

In DNA, the CDR3 is TGTGCCACCAGCAGGGGATCGGGGGGCTCCTACAATGAGCAGTTCTTC. As protein: CATSRGSGGSYNEQFF. The chain has TRBV15 and TRBJ2-1, with 7 bases fitting TRBD2. Per the germline V gene, CDR1 is LNHNV and CDR2 is YYDKDF (reference sequence). The junction had 5 bases not matched to a gene; V was cut back by 3 bases and J by 0 bases. The CDR3 length is 16 residues.

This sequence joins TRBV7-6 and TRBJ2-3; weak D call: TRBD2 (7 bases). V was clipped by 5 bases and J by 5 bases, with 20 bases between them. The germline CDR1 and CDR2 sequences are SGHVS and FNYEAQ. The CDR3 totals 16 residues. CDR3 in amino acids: CASSNRRGGSKDTQYF. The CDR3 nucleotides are TGTGCCAGCAGCAATAGGAGGGGGGGCTCTAAAGATACGCAGTATTTT.

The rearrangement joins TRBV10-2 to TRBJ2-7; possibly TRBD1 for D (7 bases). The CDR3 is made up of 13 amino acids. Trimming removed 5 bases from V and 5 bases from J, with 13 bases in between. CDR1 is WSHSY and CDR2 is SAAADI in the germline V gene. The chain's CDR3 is CASSLGGGNEQYF. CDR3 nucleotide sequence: TGCGCCAGCAGTTTAGGGGGCGGGAACGAGCAGTACTTC.